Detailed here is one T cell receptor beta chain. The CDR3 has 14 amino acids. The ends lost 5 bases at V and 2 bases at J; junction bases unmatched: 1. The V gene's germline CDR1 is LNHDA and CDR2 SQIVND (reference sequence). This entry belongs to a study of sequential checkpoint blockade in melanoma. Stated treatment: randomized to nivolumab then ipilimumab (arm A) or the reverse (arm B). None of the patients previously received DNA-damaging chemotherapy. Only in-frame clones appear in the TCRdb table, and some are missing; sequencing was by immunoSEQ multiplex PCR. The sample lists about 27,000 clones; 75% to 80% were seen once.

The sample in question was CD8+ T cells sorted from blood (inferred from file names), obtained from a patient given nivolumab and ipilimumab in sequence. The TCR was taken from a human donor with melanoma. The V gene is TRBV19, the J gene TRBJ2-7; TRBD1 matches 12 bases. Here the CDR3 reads CASSGTGGPYEQYF. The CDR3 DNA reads TGTGCCAGTAGTGGGACAGGGGGCCCCTACGAGCAGTACTTC.